This TCR beta chain was captured by sequencing in a study of T-cell reconstitution after alpha-beta-depleted transplantation in children. With 2 bases removed from V and 2 bases from J, the gap between germline ends came to 13 bases. Per germline, CDR1 SGHTA and CDR2 FQGNSA. The CDR3 is 15 amino acids. During its preparation, the TCRbeta library received unique molecular identifiers. From the PCR reads, TCRdb called clonotypes with MiXCR, one entry per CDR3 protein. The table lists some 590,000 distinct CDR3 sequences, 10% of them singletons. This receptor was taken from a human donor who donated a stem cell graft to a child with acute myeloid leukemia. The chain has TRBV7-2 and TRBJ2-7, with D tentatively TRBD1 (7 bases). Specimen: PBMCs from the stem cell graft donor, collected from the stem cell graft. Here the CDR3 DNA reads TGTGCCAGCAGCTTATCCAGGGGGGATACCTACGAGCAGTACTTC. This sequence encodes CASSLSRGDTYEQYF. The full variable domain, with the rest looked up from reference TRBV7-2 and TRBJ2-7, is GAGVSQSPSNKVTEKGKDVELRCDPISGHTALYWYRQSLGQGLEFLIYFQGNSAPDKSGLPSDRFSAERTGGSVSTLTIQRTQQEDSAVYLCASSLSRGDTYEQYFGPGTRLTVT.